This T cell receptor (beta chain) was recovered during a study of beta chain features in type 1 diabetes. Study in general: Sorted cells, around 100 million in number, were examined across all samples.

The whole isolated RNA underwent reverse transcription, so sequencing captured expressed TCRB transcripts. TCRdb keeps only in-frame clones here, not all; method: immunoSEQ multiplex PCR. The table has about 220,000 clones, approximately 11% seen once; the top ten hold 1% to 1.5%. The study, taken as a whole, reports: Patients' naive, central memory and Treg TCRB repertoires seemed closer to one another than those of healthy donors. A moderate, significant TCRB CDR3 shortening appeared in type 1 diabetes across four CD4+ subsets.

This clone was detected only a few times. The antigen remains unidentified. CDR3 length: 15 amino acids. Germline CDR1 and CDR2: SGHDN and FVKESK. Trimming cost V 0 bases and J 4 bases, with 12 bases left between them. The chain has TRBV14 and TRBJ1-1, with D perhaps TRBD1 (6 bases). The sequenced material came from central memory CD4+ T cells from blood. The receptor's source is a man between 18 and 29 years old in good health. The CDR3 region has the DNA TGTGCCAGCAGCCAAGACAGGGGATGGGGCACTGAAGCTTTCTTT. This translates into CASSQDRGWGTEAFF.